A single T cell receptor beta chain is shown here with its context. No cognate antigen has been identified for it. No quality values exist for individual bases; no much larger clone is one base distant. The data are from a study of blood T cell repertoires in COVID-19 (dated by TCRdb to 2018 to 2021). Background for the entire study: Collaborator samples came from the United States, Italy and Spain and covered acute and convalescent phases of COVID-19. The prospective study material was composed of cDNA or gDNA derived from T cells, B-cell-depleted T cells, or PBMCs. Deeply sampled blood TCRbeta repertoires from subjects exposed to, actively infected with, or recovered from COVID-19 were included in the dataset. The repertoires were released in a freely available public database meant as a resource for research on the immune response to SARS-CoV-2. The samples were drawn from the first 160 participants of the ongoing ImmuneRACE study and from 1,254 subjects provided by 6 global collaborators. The sample metadata nearly always contained a de-identified subject ID, COVID-19 status, age in years and sex. Where available, HLA class I and class II types were obtained from metadata supplied by the sample provider rather than from assay-based typing.

Counted from cysteine to phenylalanine, this CDR3 has 14 amino acids. CDR3 DNA is the only sequence kept; it has 42 bases, read in frame from the first base. CDR1 and CDR2, looked up from the germline V gene, are LGHNA and YNFKEQ. V was cut back by 4 bases and J by 2 bases, leaving a gap of 9 bases between them. Study-wide findings and limitations: The amount of clinical and demographic metadata varied by source and participant and was provided uncurated.

Whole blood was collected in K2EDTA tubes by collaborating institutions according to the institutions' own protocols. For TCRbeta analysis, collaborators shipped samples in one of three forms: frozen whole blood, isolated PBMCs, or DNA extracted from either of those sample types. TCRbeta CDR3 regions were amplified from genomic DNA by means of the immunoSEQ Assay, a bias-controlled multiplex PCR. Turning to the authors' computational methods: Nucleated cell counts per sample were estimated from amplification of reference gene primers within the assay. To quantify the absolute abundance of each unique TCRbeta CDR3 rearrangement, sequence reads were collapsed and filtered. For each sample, productive Simpson clonality was calculated by taking the square root of Simpson's diversity index across productive rearrangements. Drawn from immuneACCESS, this table holds only the in-frame rearrangements with V and J called that TCRdb kept. Clones are partly lost; checked studies trace under half to an unresolved V gene and leave the rest unexplained. V and J calls and clone size are given by that table; D and trimming were obtained from the DNA. The sample table holds 110,000 or so clones, of which 65% to 80% were seen once. Roughly 2.7% of the sample is taken by the ten largest.

Sequencing was carried out using peripheral blood. This clonotype originated in a man in his fifties or sixties with acute or convalescent COVID-19. The rearranged chain carries TRBV4-2 and TRBJ1-5; TRBD1 is a possible D gene, resting on 5 matching bases. The nucleotides are TGTGCCAGCAGCCCCTTCAGGGGCAATCAGCCCCAGCATTTT. Translated, it reads CASSPFRGNQPQHF.